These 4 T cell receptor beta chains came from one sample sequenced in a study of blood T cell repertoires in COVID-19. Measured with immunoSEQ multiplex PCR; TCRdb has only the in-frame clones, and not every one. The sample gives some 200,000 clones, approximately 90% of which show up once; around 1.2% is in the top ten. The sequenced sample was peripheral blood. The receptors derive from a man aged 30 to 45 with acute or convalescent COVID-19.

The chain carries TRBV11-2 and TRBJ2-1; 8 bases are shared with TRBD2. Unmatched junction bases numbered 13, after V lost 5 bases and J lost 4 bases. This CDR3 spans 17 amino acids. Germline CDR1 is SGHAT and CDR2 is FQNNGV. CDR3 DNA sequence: TGTGCCAGCAGCCGATCAGCGGGAGCCATCACGTACAATGAGCAGTTCTTC. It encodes CASSRSAGAITYNEQFF.

CDR3 sequence (DNA): TGCAGCGTTGAGGCCCAACCGAACACTGAAGCTTTCTTT. Its translation is CSVEAQPNTEAFF. The chain links TRBV29-1 to TRBJ1-1; D is unclear. Trimming left V 3 bases short and J 1 base short, with 9 bases between. CDR1 is SQVTM and CDR2 is ANQGSEA in the germline V gene. The CDR3 has 13 residues.

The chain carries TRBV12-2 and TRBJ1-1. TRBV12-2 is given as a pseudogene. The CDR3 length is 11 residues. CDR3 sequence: CASRPTSEAFF. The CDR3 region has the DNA TGTGCAAGTCGCCCTACCTCTGAAGCTTTCTTT.

The CDR3 is CASSLPGQGDSPLHF. The DNA for the CDR3 is TGTGCCAGCAGTCTACCGGGACAGGGGGATTCACCCCTCCACTTT. The J gene is TRBJ1-6, the V gene TRBV6-6; 11 bases match TRBD1. Per germline, CDR1 MNHNY and CDR2 SVGAGI (reference sequence). CDR3 length equals 15 residues. Germline trimming cut 5 bases from V and 8 bases from J; bases unmatched to any gene: 5.